One and the same sample provided the 21 T cell receptor beta chains below, sequenced in a study of blood T cells in healthy people across ages. A second PCR, run for about 6 to 12 cycles, used a sample-barcoded 5' primer plus a J-beta primer mix. TCRdb reanalysed the 5' RACE reads using MiXCR and keeps one entry per CDR3 protein. This sample has some 640,000 distinct CDR3 sequences, with less than 35% found just once. Sequencing used blood. These receptors were collected from a woman aged 80 or over in good health.

The J gene is TRBJ1-1, the V gene TRBV29-1; a weak D match, TRBD1 (6 bases). Looked up from germline, CDR1 is SQVTM and CDR2 is ANQGSEA. The V gene lost 3 bases and the J gene lost 1 base, with 15 bases spanning the gap. This CDR3 spans 15 amino acids. CDR3 region: CSVEKGGRGNTEAFF. CDR3 sequence (DNA): TGCAGCGTTGAGAAGGGGGGTCGGGGGAACACTGAAGCTTTCTTT.

There are many counts of this clonotype. The CDR3 DNA sequence: TGTGCCAGCAGCTTAGCGGGCCAGGGGGGCTACACCTTC. Translating gives CASSLAGQGGYTF. The chain joins TRBV7-2 to TRBJ1-2; D is possibly TRBD1 (6 bases). The CDR3 covers 13 residues. Trimming left V 0 bases short and J 8 bases short, with 10 bases between. Germline V gene data show CDR1 as SGHTA and CDR2 as FQGNSA.

This chain joins TRBV2 and TRBJ1-5, with D possibly TRBD1 on 5 matching bases. V was trimmed by 4 bases and J by 1 base, leaving 8 bases between them. Germline CDR1 is SNHLY and CDR2 is FYNNEI. The CDR3 covers 14 residues. CDR3 sequence (DNA): TGTGCCAGCAGTGGGGACGGCAGCAATCAGCCCCAGCATTTT. Translating it yields CASSGDGSNQPQHF.

This clonotype showed up many times. This chain joins TRBV6-6 and TRBJ1-2; D is possibly TRBD1 (5 bases). Germline V lookup: CDR1 MNHNY, CDR2 SVGAGI (reference sequence). V gave up 10 bases and J gave up 9 bases, with 21 bases separating them. The CDR3 is 13 amino acids. The CDR3 DNA reads TGTGCCACCTCCACGACAGTGCGCATTAGCTACACCTTC. It translates to CATSTTVRISYTF.

This chain connects TRBV20-1 to TRBJ2-7; 9 bases map to TRBD2. J was trimmed by 0 bases and V by 5 bases; bases with no gene match: 11. Germline CDR1 DFQATT, CDR2 SNEGSKA (reference sequence). The CDR3 length is 16 residues. The CDR3 DNA reads TGCAGTGCTGATCCGGGACTAGCTGATAGCTCCTACGAGCAGTACTTC. Translating it yields CSADPGLADSSYEQYF.

As regards this clonotype: A much larger clone differs from this one at a single base, so this may be a read error. The conserved phenylalanine or tryptophan is not found at the CDR3 terminus, so this likely reflects a read error. The V gene is TRBV19, the J gene TRBJ2-3, with D possibly matching TRBD2 (6 bases). CDR3 length: 16 residues. Germline CDR1 LNHDA, CDR2 SQIVND (reference sequence). The ends were cut back, 5 bases at V and 0 bases at J, with 15 bases in the middle. The CDR3 region is CASSGRTPTSTDTQYC. The CDR3 bases are TGTGCCAGTAGTGGGAGGACTCCAACCAGCACAGATACGCAGTATTGT.

Comment on this clonotype: This could be a read error, since a much larger clone is one nucleotide away. The rearrangement joins TRBV29-1 to TRBJ1-1; D is possibly TRBD1 (5 bases). The length of the CDR3 is 15 residues. Germline V gives CDR1 SQVTM, CDR2 ANQGSEA. Trimming took off 5 bases at V and 7 bases at J, with 23 bases between the two ends. The CDR3 protein is CSVRWPQGWGSEAFF. Here the CDR3 DNA reads TGCAGCGTTCGGTGGCCCCAAGGATGGGGCAGTGAAGCTTTCTTT.

This sequence joins TRBV5-1 and TRBJ2-7; a possible D gene is TRBD2 (6 bases). The CDR3 consists of 12 residues. The V gene's germline CDR1 is SGHRS and CDR2 YFSETQ. V lost 4 bases and J 5 bases, leaving 10 bases between the germline ends. The CDR3 sequence: CASSRTIDEQYF. The CDR3 region has the DNA TGCGCCAGCAGCAGGACTATCGACGAGCAGTACTTC.

Worth noting for this clonotype: Just one base apart from a much larger clone, this may be a read error. The chain has TRBV5-5 and TRBJ1-1; 8 bases are a match to TRBD1. Per germline, CDR1 SGHKS and CDR2 YYEKEE (reference sequence). This CDR3 contains 13 residues. V lost 4 bases to trimming and J lost 4 bases; unmatched junction nucleotides: 3. The CDR3 sequence is CASSTTGVTEAFF. The CDR3 region has the DNA TGTGCCAGCAGCACGACAGGGGTCACTGAAGCTTTCTTT.

CDR3 protein: CSVVISNEQFF. The CDR3 coding sequence is TGCAGCGTTGTGATCAGCAATGAGCAGTTCTTC. The rearrangement uses TRBV29-1 and TRBJ2-1, with no clear D. V lost 4 bases to trimming and J lost 6 bases, with 7 bases between them. CDR3 length: 11 amino acids. Per germline, CDR1 SQVTM and CDR2 ANQGSEA.

This clonotype has just a few counts. The CDR3 DNA is TGTGCCAGCAGCCAGGACAGGGGTGCAACCGGGGAGCTGTTTTTT. Encoded protein: CASSQDRGATGELFF. The chain has TRBV6-2 or TRBV6-3 and TRBJ2-2; 9 bases align to TRBD1. The germline gives CDR1 MNHEY, CDR2 SVGEGT. The CDR3 totals 15 residues. The J segment lost 5 bases and the V segment lost 6 bases, leaving 7 bases of the junction unmatched.

This clonotype has at least ten counts. The chain uses TRBV28 and TRBJ2-7, with 10 bases lining up with TRBD2. The CDR3 consists of 17 residues. Unmatched junction bases numbered 13, after V lost 5 bases and J lost 3 bases. Germline V gene data show CDR1 as MDHEN and CDR2 as SYDVKM. CDR3 coding DNA: TGTGCCAGCAGTGCCTACTCTAGCGGGGGTCAAAACTACGAGCAGTACTTC. Translation gives CASSAYSSGGQNYEQYF.

This clonotype was counted at least ten times. The CDR3 coding sequence is TGTGCCAGCAGTTCCCCAGGGCACTCTGGGGCCAACGTCCTGACTTTC. It specifies CASSSPGHSGANVLTF. The V and J genes are TRBV28 and TRBJ2-6; tentative D call: TRBD1 (5 bases). The CDR3 sequence is 16 residues long. V gave up 4 bases and J gave up 0 bases, with 10 bases separating them. CDR1 is MDHEN, CDR2 SYDVKM, per germline.

The rearrangement uses TRBV20-1 and TRBJ2-3; the match to TRBD2 covers 7 bases. V was pared by 7 bases and J by 3 bases, with 7 bases of the junction left unmatched. This CDR3 region has 13 residues. Germline loops: CDR1 DFQATT, CDR2 SNEGSKA (reference sequence). This chain's CDR3 is CSVLGRATDTQYF. In DNA form, the CDR3 reads TGCAGTGTCCTGGGGAGGGCGACAGATACGCAGTATTTT.

Notes on this clonotype: With a much larger clone just one base away, this may be a read error. The chain employs TRBV7-2 and TRBJ2-7, with TRBD2 matching 10 bases. This CDR3 has 14 amino acids. Germline lookup yields CDR1 SGHTA and CDR2 FQGNSA. After removal of 1 base from V and 7 bases from J, the junction contained 4 bases not matched to a gene. For the CDR3, the DNA is TGTGCCAGCAGCTTAGAACTAGCGGGGTATGAGCAGTACTTC. Protein sequence: CASSLELAGYEQYF. The whole variable domain, filled in from reference TRBV7-2 and TRBJ2-7, reads GAGVSQSPSNKVTEKGKDVELRCDPISGHTALYWYRQSLGQGLEFLIYFQGNSAPDKSGLPSDRFSAERTGGSVSTLTIQRTQQEDSAVYLCASSLELAGYEQYFGPGTRLTVT.

This clonotype occurred many times. Written as DNA, the CDR3 is TGCGCCAGCAGCTTATCAGGGGATGAGCAGTTCTTC. This encodes CASSLSGDEQFF. The chain is built from TRBV5-1 and TRBJ2-1; perhaps TRBD1 as D (6 bases). The CDR3 is 12 residues long. V was cut by 2 bases and J by 8 bases, with 8 bases left in between. Germline V lookup: CDR1 SGHRS, CDR2 YFSETQ.

This clonotype was observed many times. The chain is built from TRBV28 and TRBJ2-7; 7 bases map to TRBD1. This CDR3 comprises 12 residues. CDR1 and CDR2 (germline): MDHEN, SYDVKM. With 6 bases clipped from V and 10 bases from J, the junction kept 9 bases outside the gene matches. CDR3 coding DNA: TGTGCCAGCAGCCACACAGGGGCGGACCAGTACTTC. Translation: CASSHTGADQYF.

This clonotype was counted a few times. The chain links TRBV5-6 to TRBJ2-2, with D perhaps TRBD2 (5 bases). Germline V gene lookup returns CDR1 SGHDT and CDR2 YYEEEE. The CDR3 is made up of 14 amino acids. V shed 5 bases and J shed 7 bases, with 15 bases lying between them. The DNA for the CDR3 is TGTGCCAGCAGGAGGGAACGTACATACGGGGAGCTGTTTTTT. Amino acids: CASRRERTYGELFF.

This clonotype came up many times. The chain has TRBV7-9 and TRBJ2-7; 7 nucleotides agree with TRBD2. This CDR3 contains 14 residues. V was pared by 1 base and J by 3 bases, with 3 bases of the junction left unmatched. In germline, CDR1 is SEHNR, CDR2 FQNEAQ (reference sequence). CDR3 loop: CASSLDGGGYEQYF. As DNA, the CDR3 is TGTGCCAGCAGCTTAGATGGCGGGGGCTACGAGCAGTACTTC.

The table lists this clonotype with many counts. This chain uses TRBV12-3 or TRBV12-4 with TRBJ2-3; unclear D gene. The CDR3 is 14 amino acids. Trimming pared 3 bases from V and 1 base from J, leaving 8 bases between. CDR3 sequence reads: CASSFRSGTDTQYF. The DNA for the CDR3 is TGTGCCAGCAGTTTTCGGAGCGGCACAGATACGCAGTATTTT.

Turning to this clonotype: A much larger clone differs by one base, so this may be a read error. The chain combines TRBV7-9 with TRBJ2-1; D gene ambiguous. The CDR3 length is 13 residues. CDR1 is SEHNR, CDR2 FQNEAQ, per germline (reference sequence). Trimming took 5 bases from V and 13 from J, leaving 18 bases between them. The CDR3 region has the DNA TGTGCCAGCAGCCCCCCAAACCCAGAGACCCAGTTCTTC. This encodes CASSPPNPETQFF.